This T cell receptor (beta chain) was profiled in a study of CD8 T cells in Susac syndrome. Random-hexamer reverse transcription was applied to about 0.5 to 1 ug RNA. Each CDR3 protein is one row after TCRdb ran MiXCR on the immunoSEQ multiplex PCR reads. The table shows around 200,000 distinct CDR3 sequences, with 85% to 95% occurring only once. TCR beta from blood CD8+ and CD4+ T cells was sequenced. Negative isolation was used for CD8+ and CD4+ T cells and FACS enrichment for TEMRA cells. Germline V gene lookup returns CDR1 GTSNPN and CDR2 SVGIG (reference sequence). The CDR3 totals 13 residues. V lost 2 bases and J 8 bases, leaving 15 bases between the germline ends.

Sequencing was performed on CD4+ T cells from PBMCs. The sequence derives from a human donor with multiple sclerosis. This rearrangement joins TRBV30 to TRBJ1-2, with D possibly being TRBD1 (5 bases). CDR3 sequence: CAWSRTGTRGYTF. CDR3 in DNA: TGTGCCTGGAGTAGGACGGGGACTAGGGGCTACACCTTC.